Listed below are T cell receptor beta chains from one sample, sequenced in a study of beta chain features in type 1 diabetes. Sequenced by immunoSEQ multiplex PCR; TCRdb stores in-frame clones only, minus some. Among roughly 450,000 clones, roughly 10% were seen once, and the ten largest hold 0.035% to 0.05%. Material for sequencing was naive CD4+ T cells from blood. The receptor source for this set is a young woman in good health. The CDR3 runs from the conserved cysteine through the conserved F or W. Each record gives: CDR3 DNA, CDR3 protein, clone size, V gene, D gene, J gene. A D gene is named only where the DNA matches it firmly. Rows give clone size only sometimes, using once, few, many, or a class for an expanded clone.

cdr3_nt: TGTGCCTGGAGTGGCGGCCTAGCGGGAGGGAATGAGCAGTTCTTC; cdr3_aa: CAWSGGLAGGNEQFF; clone_size: .; v_call: TRBV30; d_call: TRBD2; j_call: TRBJ2-1
cdr3_nt: TGCAGTGCCAGCCGGGACAGTGAGCAGTTCTTC; cdr3_aa: CSASRDSEQFF; clone_size: few; v_call: TRBV20-1; d_call: TRBD1; j_call: TRBJ2-1
cdr3_nt: TGTGCCAGCAGCTTAGCGGTCCTGCTAGCGGGATACGATGAGCAGTTCTTC; cdr3_aa: CASSLAVLLAGYDEQFF; clone_size: .; v_call: TRBV7-9; d_call: TRBD2; j_call: TRBJ2-1
cdr3_nt: TGTGCCAGCAGTACACGAACAGGGGGCAATGAGCAGTTCTTC; cdr3_aa: CASSTRTGGNEQFF; clone_size: few; v_call: TRBV27; d_call: TRBD1; j_call: TRBJ2-1
cdr3_nt: TGTGCCAGCAGCTTAGTAAGGGCGCGGGACATCCGCACAGATACGCAGTATTTT; cdr3_aa: CASSLVRARDIRTDTQYF; clone_size: .; v_call: TRBV7-2; d_call: .; j_call: TRBJ2-3
cdr3_nt: TGTGCCAGCAGCCAAAGGCCCTGGGACAGGGGTTACTCTGGGGCCAACGTCCTGACTTTC; cdr3_aa: CASSQRPWDRGYSGANVLTF; clone_size: few; v_call: TRBV14; d_call: TRBD1; j_call: TRBJ2-6
cdr3_nt: TGCGCCAGCAGCCAAGATAGGGCCCAGAGGAATGAGCAGTTCTTC; cdr3_aa: CASSQDRAQRNEQFF; clone_size: .; v_call: TRBV4-3; d_call: .; j_call: TRBJ2-1
cdr3_nt: TGTGCCAGCTCACCACCGTCTAGTACAGATACGCAGTATTTT; cdr3_aa: CASSPPSSTDTQYF; clone_size: .; v_call: TRBV18; d_call: .; j_call: TRBJ2-3
cdr3_nt: TGTGCCAGCAGCGTTAGCTCGGGACAGGGTAATTCTGGGGCCAACGTCCTGACTTTC; cdr3_aa: CASSVSSGQGNSGANVLTF; clone_size: .; v_call: TRBV9; d_call: TRBD1; j_call: TRBJ2-6
cdr3_nt: TGCGCCAGCAGCCAACTTTTCTCCCGTGAGCAGTTCTTC; cdr3_aa: CASSQLFSREQFF; clone_size: .; v_call: TRBV4-3; d_call: .; j_call: TRBJ2-1
cdr3_nt: TGTGCCAGCAGCCAAAGACAGGGTTTCGAGCAGTACTTC; cdr3_aa: CASSQRQGFEQYF; clone_size: .; v_call: TRBV6-1; d_call: TRBD1; j_call: TRBJ2-7
cdr3_nt: TGTGCCAGCTCACCCCCGGGACTAGCGGGGGGGCTCAATGAGCAGTTCTTC; cdr3_aa: CASSPPGLAGGLNEQFF; clone_size: few; v_call: TRBV18; d_call: TRBD2; j_call: TRBJ2-1
cdr3_nt: TGCAGCACAAGAACAGGGGGCACTGAAGCTTTCTTT; cdr3_aa: CSTRTGGTEAFF; clone_size: .; v_call: TRBV29-1; d_call: TRBD1; j_call: TRBJ1-1
cdr3_nt: TGCGCCAGCAGCTTGGCCAGGAACACTGAAGCTTTCTTT; cdr3_aa: CASSLARNTEAFF; clone_size: .; v_call: TRBV5-1; d_call: .; j_call: TRBJ1-1
cdr3_nt: TGCGCCAGCAGCCAAGTCGGATACGGGGCCAACGTCCTGACTTTC; cdr3_aa: CASSQVGYGANVLTF; clone_size: many; v_call: TRBV4-3; d_call: .; j_call: TRBJ2-6
cdr3_nt: TGTGCCAGCAGACCCGGACAGGGACAGACCCAGTACTTC; cdr3_aa: CASRPGQGQTQYF; clone_size: .; v_call: TRBV7-2; d_call: TRBD1; j_call: TRBJ2-5
cdr3_nt: TGTGCCAGCAGTTCCCAGGGATCACCCCTCCACTTT; cdr3_aa: CASSSQGSPLHF; clone_size: few; v_call: TRBV28; d_call: .; j_call: TRBJ1-6
cdr3_nt: TGTGCCAGTAGTATAGACCTCGTAGCGGGACTTGGGACCCAGTACTTC; cdr3_aa: CASSIDLVAGLGTQYF; clone_size: .; v_call: TRBV19; d_call: TRBD2; j_call: TRBJ2-5
cdr3_nt: TGTGCCACCAGCAGAAACAGGGGGCGTCCCTATGGCTACACCTTC; cdr3_aa: CATSRNRGRPYGYTF; clone_size: .; v_call: TRBV15; d_call: TRBD1; j_call: TRBJ1-2
cdr3_nt: TGTGCCAGCAGCCAAGTAAGGGAGAGCTCCTACAATGAGCAGTTCTTC; cdr3_aa: CASSQVRESSYNEQFF; clone_size: few; v_call: TRBV14; d_call: .; j_call: TRBJ2-1